This T cell receptor (beta chain) was observed in a study of cytomegalovirus exposure and HLA in healthy donors. Whole-study results and caveats: In a later analysis, across HLA loci, associated TCR counts were highest for DRB1, lowest for HLA-C. A later analysis found common viral pathogens apparently linked to several of the most significant clusters. Presence/absence analyses treated sequencing depth as roughly uniform across donors.

Likely unrecorded immune exposures existed in these nominally healthy donors. The length of the CDR3 is 14 residues. CDR1 and CDR2 from the germline V gene are SGHAT and FQNNGV. Trimming cost V 1 base and J 5 bases, with 11 bases left between them. Points on this clone: Its matching antigen is unknown.

PCR used 60 Vbeta primers and 13 Jbeta primers. Sequencing was performed with immunoSEQ multiplex PCR; in TCRdb, only in-frame clones are kept and a portion is missing. The table has 110,000 or so clones, roughly 79% seen once. The sequence was obtained from a middle-aged woman in good health and CMV-seronegative. The material sequenced was PBMCs. The chain recombines TRBV11-2 with TRBJ1-1, with a possible D match to TRBD1 (6 bases). CDR3 bases: TGTGCCAGCAGCTTAGGAGGGGGTTGGACTGAAGCTTTCTTT. Its translation is CASSLGGGWTEAFF.